A single T cell receptor (beta chain) is shown here with its context. Its antigen is unidentified. This sample was taken from a study of cytomegalovirus exposure and HLA in healthy donors. The germline CDR1 and CDR2 sequences are SGHRS and YFSETQ. V was cut by 4 bases and J by 0 bases, with 13 bases left in between. The CDR3 consists of 16 residues. Study-level findings and limits: In a later analysis, at a false discovery rate of 0.05, 17,000 or so TCR beta sequences were associated with HLA alleles. According to reports, the classifier identified cytomegalovirus status with high specificity and sensitivity. An assumption of roughly uniform sequencing depth across donors underlay the presence/absence analyses.

The PCR employed 60 Vbeta primers together with 13 Jbeta primers. The table came from immunoSEQ multiplex PCR; TCRdb's copy has only in-frame clones and leaves some out. The sample carries 200,000 to 250,000 clones, 85% to 90% recorded once. The TCR sequence derives from a woman between 18 and 29 years old in good health and CMV-seronegative. Sample: PBMCs. The rearrangement uses TRBV5-1 and TRBJ2-2; D perhaps matches TRBD1 (6 bases). DNA for the CDR3: TGCGCCAGCAGCACCCGGACAGCCACGAACACCGGGGAGCTGTTTTTT. It is translated as CASSTRTATNTGELFF.